Sequencing of this T cell receptor beta chain was carried out in a study of T cell clones after liver transplantation. Turning to the study itself: TCRbeta sequencing after a pre-transplant mixed lymphocyte reaction identified graft-donor-reactive clones, later tracked in post-transplant blood. Until 12-24 months post-transplant, subjects got standard immunosuppression and no induction.

Sequenced by immunoSEQ multiplex PCR; TCRdb stores in-frame clones only, minus some. The sample lists under 85,000 clones, roughly 80% occurring once. CD3+CD4+ and CD3+CD8+ cells were FACS-sorted from thawed unstimulated PBMCs. J gave up 4 bases and V 3 bases, and 6 bases lay outside the gene matches. From germline, CDR1 is LNHDA and CDR2 SQIVND (reference sequence). This CDR3 comprises 15 residues. The material was CD4+ T cells from blood, obtained 12 months after liver transplant. V usage is TRBV19 and J usage is TRBJ1-5, with 7 bases fitting TRBD1. This receptor was identified in a human patient who received a liver transplant. Some T cells may originate from the graft donor. The CDR3 DNA reads TGTGCCAGTAGTATGCTGACAGGGTGGAATCAGCCCCAGCATTTT. Protein product: CASSMLTGWNQPQHF.